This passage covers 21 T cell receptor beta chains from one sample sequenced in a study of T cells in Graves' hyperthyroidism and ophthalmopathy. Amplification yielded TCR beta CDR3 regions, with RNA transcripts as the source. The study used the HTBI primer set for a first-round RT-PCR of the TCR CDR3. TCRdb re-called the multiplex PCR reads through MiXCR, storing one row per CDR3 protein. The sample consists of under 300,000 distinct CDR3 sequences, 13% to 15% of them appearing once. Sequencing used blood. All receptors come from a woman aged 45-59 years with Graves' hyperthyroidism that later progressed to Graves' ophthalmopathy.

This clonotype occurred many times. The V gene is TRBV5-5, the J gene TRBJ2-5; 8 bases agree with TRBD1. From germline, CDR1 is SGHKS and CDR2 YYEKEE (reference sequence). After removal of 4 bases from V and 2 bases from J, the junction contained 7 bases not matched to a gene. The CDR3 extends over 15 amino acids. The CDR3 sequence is CASSRTGTAQETQYF. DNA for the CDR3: TGTGCCAGCAGCAGGACAGGGACCGCTCAAGAGACCCAGTACTTC.

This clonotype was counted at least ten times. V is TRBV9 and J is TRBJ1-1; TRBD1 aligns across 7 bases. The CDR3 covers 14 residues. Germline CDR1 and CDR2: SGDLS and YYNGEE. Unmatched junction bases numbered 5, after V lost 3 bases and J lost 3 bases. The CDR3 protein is CASSAGTEDTEAFF. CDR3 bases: TGTGCCAGCAGCGCCGGGACAGAGGACACTGAAGCTTTCTTT.

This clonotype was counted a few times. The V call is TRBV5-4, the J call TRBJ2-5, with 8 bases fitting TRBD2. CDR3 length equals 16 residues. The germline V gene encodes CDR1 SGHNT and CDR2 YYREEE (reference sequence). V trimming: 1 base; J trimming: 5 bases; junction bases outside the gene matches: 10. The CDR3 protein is CASSLTSGGGMETQYF. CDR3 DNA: TGTGCCAGCAGCTTGACTAGCGGAGGGGGAATGGAGACCCAGTACTTC. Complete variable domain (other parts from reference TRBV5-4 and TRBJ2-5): ETGVTQSPTHLIKTRGQQVTLRCSSQSGHNTVSWYQQALGQGPQFIFQYYREEENGRGNFPPRFSGLQFPNYSSELNVNALELDDSALYLCASSLTSGGGMETQYFGPGTRLLVL.

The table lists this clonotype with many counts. This CDR3 reads CASSIDGLAGETQYF. In DNA, the CDR3 is TGTGCCAGTAGTATAGATGGCCTAGCGGGAGAGACCCAGTACTTC. The rearrangement uses TRBV19 and TRBJ2-5; 8 bases match TRBD2. CDR3 size: 15 residues. J was trimmed by 4 bases and V by 0 bases; bases with no gene match: 4. Per the germline V gene, CDR1 is LNHDA and CDR2 is SQIVND (reference sequence). Full variable domain (rest looked up from reference TRBV19 and TRBJ2-5): DGGITQSPKYLFRKEGQNVTLSCEQNLNHDAMYWYRQDPGQGLRLIYYSQIVNDFQKGDIAEGYSVSREKKESFPLTVTSAQKNPTAFYLCASSIDGLAGETQYFGPGTRLLVL.

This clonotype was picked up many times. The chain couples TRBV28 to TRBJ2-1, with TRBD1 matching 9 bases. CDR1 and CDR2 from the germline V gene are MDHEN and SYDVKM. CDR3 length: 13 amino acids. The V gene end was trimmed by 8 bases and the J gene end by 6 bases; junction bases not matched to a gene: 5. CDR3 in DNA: TGTGCCAGCCGGGACAGGGCCTTCAATGAGCAGTTCTTC. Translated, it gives CASRDRAFNEQFF.

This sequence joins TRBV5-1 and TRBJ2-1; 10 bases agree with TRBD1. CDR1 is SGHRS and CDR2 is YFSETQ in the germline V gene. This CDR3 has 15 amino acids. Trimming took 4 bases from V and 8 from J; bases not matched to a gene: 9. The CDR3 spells CASSGPGTGEDEQFF. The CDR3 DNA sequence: TGCGCCAGCAGCGGTCCCGGGACAGGGGAAGATGAGCAGTTCTTC.

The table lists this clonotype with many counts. The CDR3 spells CASSPSAVNTEAFF. The CDR3 nucleotides read TGTGCCAGCTCACCATCGGCGGTGAACACTGAAGCTTTCTTT. The chain is built from TRBV18 and TRBJ1-1; D gene uncertain. The V gene lost 2 bases and the J gene lost 0 bases, with 7 bases spanning the gap. CDR3 size: 14 residues. The germline gives CDR1 KGHSH, CDR2 LQKENI.

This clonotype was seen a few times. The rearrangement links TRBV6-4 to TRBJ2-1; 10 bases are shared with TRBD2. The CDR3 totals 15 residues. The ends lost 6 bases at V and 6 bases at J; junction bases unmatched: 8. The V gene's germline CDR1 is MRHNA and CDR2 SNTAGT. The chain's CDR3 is CASSALAGPPNEQFF. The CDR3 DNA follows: TGTGCCAGCAGCGCACTAGCGGGGCCTCCCAATGAGCAGTTCTTC.

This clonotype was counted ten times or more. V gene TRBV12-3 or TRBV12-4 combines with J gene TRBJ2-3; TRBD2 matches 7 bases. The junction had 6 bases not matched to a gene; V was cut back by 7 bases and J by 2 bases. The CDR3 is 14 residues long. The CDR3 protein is CASTRTSPTDTQYF. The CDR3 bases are TGTGCCAGCACCAGGACTAGTCCCACAGATACGCAGTATTTT.

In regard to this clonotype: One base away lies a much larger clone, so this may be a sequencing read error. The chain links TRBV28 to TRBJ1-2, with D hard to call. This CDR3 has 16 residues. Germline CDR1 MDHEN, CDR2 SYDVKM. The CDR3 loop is CTSSSAGPSAYYGYTF. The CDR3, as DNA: TGTACCAGCAGTTCAGCCGGGCCCTCCGCCTACTATGGCTACACCTTC.

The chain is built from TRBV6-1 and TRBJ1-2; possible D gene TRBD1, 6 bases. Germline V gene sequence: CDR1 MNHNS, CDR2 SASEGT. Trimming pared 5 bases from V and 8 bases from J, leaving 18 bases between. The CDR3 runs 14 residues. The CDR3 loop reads CASSQGGASGGYTF. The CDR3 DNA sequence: TGTGCCAGCAGTCAAGGGGGGGCGAGCGGGGGCTACACCTTC.

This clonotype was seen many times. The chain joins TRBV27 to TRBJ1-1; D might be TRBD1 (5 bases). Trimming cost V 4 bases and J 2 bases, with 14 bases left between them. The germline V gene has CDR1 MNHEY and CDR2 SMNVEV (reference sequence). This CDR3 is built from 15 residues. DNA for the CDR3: TGTGCCAGCAGTTCCCAGGGTACCCATAACACTGAAGCTTTCTTT. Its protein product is CASSSQGTHNTEAFF.

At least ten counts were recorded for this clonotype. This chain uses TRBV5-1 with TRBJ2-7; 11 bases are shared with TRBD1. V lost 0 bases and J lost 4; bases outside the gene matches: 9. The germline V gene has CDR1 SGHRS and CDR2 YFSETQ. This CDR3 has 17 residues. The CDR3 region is CASSLEWTGGNVYEQYF. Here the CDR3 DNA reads TGCGCCAGCAGCTTGGAGTGGACAGGGGGCAATGTTTACGAGCAGTACTTC.

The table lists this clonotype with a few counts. The CDR3 DNA reads TGCAGTTTTAGGGGAACAGGGTTCGATCAGCCCCAGCATTTT. Protein product: CSFRGTGFDQPQHF. The rearrangement joins TRBV20-1 to TRBJ1-5, with D maybe TRBD1 (6 bases). The germline V gene encodes CDR1 DFQATT and CDR2 SNEGSKA (reference sequence). The germline V and J ends were trimmed by 8 bases and 5 bases, with 19 bases remaining between them. The CDR3 loop spans 14 amino acids.

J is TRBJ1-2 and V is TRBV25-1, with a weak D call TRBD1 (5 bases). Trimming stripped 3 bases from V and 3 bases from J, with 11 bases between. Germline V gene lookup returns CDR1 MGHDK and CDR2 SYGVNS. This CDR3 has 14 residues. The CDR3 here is CASSERGYHYGYTF. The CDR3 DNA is TGTGCCAGCAGTGAGAGGGGCTACCACTATGGCTACACCTTC.

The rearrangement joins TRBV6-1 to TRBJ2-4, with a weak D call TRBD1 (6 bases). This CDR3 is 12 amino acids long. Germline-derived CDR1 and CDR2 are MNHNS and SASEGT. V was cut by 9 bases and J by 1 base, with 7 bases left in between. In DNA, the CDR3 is TGTGCCAGTACAGGGGCCAAAAACATTCAGTACTTC. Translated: CASTGAKNIQYF.

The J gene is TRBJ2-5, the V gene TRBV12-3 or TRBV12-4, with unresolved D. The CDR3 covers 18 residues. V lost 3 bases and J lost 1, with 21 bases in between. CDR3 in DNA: TGTGCCAGCAGTTTCTGGGGATCCCTGCGTGCAGCCCAAGAGACCCAGTACTTC. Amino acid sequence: CASSFWGSLRAAQETQYF.

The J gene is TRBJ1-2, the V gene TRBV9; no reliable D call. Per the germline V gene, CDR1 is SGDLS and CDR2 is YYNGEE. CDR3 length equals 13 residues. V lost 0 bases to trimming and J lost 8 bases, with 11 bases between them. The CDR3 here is CASSVVQSGGYTF. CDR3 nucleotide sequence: TGTGCCAGCAGCGTAGTCCAATCAGGCGGCTACACCTTC.

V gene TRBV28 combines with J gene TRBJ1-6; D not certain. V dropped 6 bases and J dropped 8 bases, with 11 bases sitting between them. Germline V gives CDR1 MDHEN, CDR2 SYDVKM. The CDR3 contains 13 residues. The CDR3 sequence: CASSESRDSPLHF. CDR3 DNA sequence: TGTGCCAGCAGCGAGTCTAGGGATTCACCCCTCCACTTT.

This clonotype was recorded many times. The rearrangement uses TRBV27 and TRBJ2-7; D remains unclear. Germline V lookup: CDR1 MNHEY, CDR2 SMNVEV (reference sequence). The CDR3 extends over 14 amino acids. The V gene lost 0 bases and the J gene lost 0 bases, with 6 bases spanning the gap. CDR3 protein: CASSLSLFSYEQYF. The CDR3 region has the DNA TGTGCCAGCAGTTTATCTCTCTTCTCCTACGAGCAGTACTTC.

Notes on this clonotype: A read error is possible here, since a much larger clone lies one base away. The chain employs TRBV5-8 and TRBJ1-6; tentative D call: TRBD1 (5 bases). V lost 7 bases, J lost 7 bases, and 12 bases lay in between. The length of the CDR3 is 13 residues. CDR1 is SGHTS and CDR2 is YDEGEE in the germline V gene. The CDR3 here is CASGSSGNSPLHF. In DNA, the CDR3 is TGTGCCAGCGGCTCATCAGGGAATTCACCCCTCCACTTT.